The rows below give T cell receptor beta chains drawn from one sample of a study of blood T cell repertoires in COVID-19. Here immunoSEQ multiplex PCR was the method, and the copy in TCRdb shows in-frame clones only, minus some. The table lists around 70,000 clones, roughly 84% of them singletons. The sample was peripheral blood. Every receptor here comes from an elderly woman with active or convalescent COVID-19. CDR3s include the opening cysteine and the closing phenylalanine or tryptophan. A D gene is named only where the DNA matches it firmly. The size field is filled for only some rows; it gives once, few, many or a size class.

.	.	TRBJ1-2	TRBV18	TGTGCCAGCTCAGGCACACCTCCCTATGGCTACACCTTC	CASSGTPPYGYTF
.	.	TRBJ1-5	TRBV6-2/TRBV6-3	TGTGCCAGCAGTCCGACAGGCAGGGGACAGCCCCAGCATTTT	CASSPTGRGQPQHF
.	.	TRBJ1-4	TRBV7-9	TGTGCCAGCAGCTGGCTCGGGCAGGGAAGTGAAAAACTGTTTTTT	CASSWLGQGSEKLFF
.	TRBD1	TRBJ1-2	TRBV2	TGTGCCAGCGAAGAGAACCTTGGGACAGTTGATAAGGGCTACACCTTC	CASEENLGTVDKGYTF
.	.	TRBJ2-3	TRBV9	TGTGCCAGCAGCGTAGTGGCCGCAGATACGCAGTATTTT	CASSVVAADTQYF
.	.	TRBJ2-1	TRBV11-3	TGTGCCAGCAGCTTAGGGGGAGGTGAGCAGTTCTTC	CASSLGGGEQFF
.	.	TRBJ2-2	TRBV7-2	TGTGCCAGCAGCTTAGTATCAGCGACGGGGGAGCTGTTTTTT	CASSLVSATGELFF
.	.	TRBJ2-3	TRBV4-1	TGCGCCAGCAGCCAAGAGGCTTGGGAGGATACGCAGTATTTT	CASSQEAWEDTQYF
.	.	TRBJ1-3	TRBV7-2	TGTGCCAGCAGCATAACGGGGGGGAACTCTGGAAACACCATATATTTT	CASSITGGNSGNTIYF
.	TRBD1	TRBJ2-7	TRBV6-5	TGTGCCAGCAGTTACTCTTGGACAGGGGTCTACGAGCAGTACTTC	CASSYSWTGVYEQYF
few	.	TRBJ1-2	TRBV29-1	TGCAGCGTGGATGCGAGCCCCCGGGACTATGGCTACACCTTC	CSVDASPRDYGYTF
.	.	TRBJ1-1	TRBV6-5	TGTGCCAGCATCCAGGGGATGATAGACACTGAAGCTTTCTTT	CASIQGMIDTEAFF
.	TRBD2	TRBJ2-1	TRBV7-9	TGTGCCAGCAGCACAGGGACTAGCGGGGCCGTCGAAGAGCAGTTCTTC	CASSTGTSGAVEEQFF
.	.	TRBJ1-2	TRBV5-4	TGTGCCAGCCAAAGCGCAGGGCAGGTTAAAATCGCTGATGGCTACACCTTC	CASQSAGQVKIADGYTF
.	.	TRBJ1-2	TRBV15	TGTGCCACCAGCAGGGGGGGATCCTATGGCTACACCTTC	CATSRGGSYGYTF
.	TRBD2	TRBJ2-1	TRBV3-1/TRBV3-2	TGTGCCAGCAGAGGGACTAGCGGGGGGAAAAATGAGCAGTTCTTC	CASRGTSGGKNEQFF
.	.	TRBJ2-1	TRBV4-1	TGCGCCAGCAGCCCCGAGCAGCTAGTTAGCTCCTACAATGAGCAGTTCTTC	CASSPEQLVSSYNEQFF
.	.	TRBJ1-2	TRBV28	TGTGCCAGCAGTCAAACAGGGAACGGCTACACCTTC	CASSQTGNGYTF
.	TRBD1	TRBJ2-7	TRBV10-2	TGCGCCAGCAGATCTGGGACAGGCCAGCCCTACGAGCAGTACTTC	CASRSGTGQPYEQYF
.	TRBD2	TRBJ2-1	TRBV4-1	TGCGCCAGCAGCCCACTAGCGGGGGCCTACTCCTACAATGAGCAGTTCTTC	CASSPLAGAYSYNEQFF
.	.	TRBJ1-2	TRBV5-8	TGTGCCAGCAGTTGGGGGGGGAATGGCTACACCTTC	CASSWGGNGYTF
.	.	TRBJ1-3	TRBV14	TGTGCCAGCAGCCTATCTGGAAACACCATATATTTT	CASSLSGNTIYF
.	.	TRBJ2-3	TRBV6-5	TGTGCCAGCAGACGTACAGGGTCAGATACGCAGTATTTT	CASRRTGSDTQYF
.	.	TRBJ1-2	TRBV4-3	TGCGCCAGCAGCCAAGACCTGACCGGGTTTTCTTATGGCTACACCTTC	CASSQDLTGFSYGYTF
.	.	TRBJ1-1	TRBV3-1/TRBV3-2	TGTGCCAGCGGGAACAGGGCCGGGAACACTGAAGCTTTCTTT	CASGNRAGNTEAFF
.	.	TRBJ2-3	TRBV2	TGTGCCAGCACCTCACAGGGTCCCGCAGATACGCAGTATTTT	CASTSQGPADTQYF
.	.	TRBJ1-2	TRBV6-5	TGTGCCAGCAGTTACCAGGGGAAGAACTATGGCTACACCTTC	CASSYQGKNYGYTF
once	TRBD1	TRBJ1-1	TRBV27	TGTGCCAGCAGTTTACAGGGGGGGAACACTGAAGCTTTCTTT	CASSLQGGNTEAFF